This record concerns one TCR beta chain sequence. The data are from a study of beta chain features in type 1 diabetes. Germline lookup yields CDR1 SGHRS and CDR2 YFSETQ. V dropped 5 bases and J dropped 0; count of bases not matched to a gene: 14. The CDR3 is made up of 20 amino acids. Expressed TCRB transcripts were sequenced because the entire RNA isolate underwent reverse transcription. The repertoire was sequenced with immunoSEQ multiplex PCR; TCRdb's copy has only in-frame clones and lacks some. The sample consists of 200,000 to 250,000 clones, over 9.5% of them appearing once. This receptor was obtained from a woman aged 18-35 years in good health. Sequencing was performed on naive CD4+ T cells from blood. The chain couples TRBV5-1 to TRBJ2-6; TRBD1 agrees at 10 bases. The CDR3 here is CASRQSTGGGLHSGANVLTF. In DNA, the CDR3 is TGCGCCAGCAGGCAATCGACAGGGGGCGGCCTCCACTCTGGGGCCAACGTCCTGACTTTC.